Following are 10 T cell receptor beta chains from one sample sequenced in a study of T cell repertoires in cytomegalovirus infection. The antigens these receptors bind are not known. In TCRdb, the reads were re-called with MiXCR into one record per CDR3 protein. The sample lists some 920,000 distinct CDR3 sequences, around 29% occurring once. The material sequenced was cultured CD8+ T cells from PBMCs, taken from culture after CMV antigen stimulation. Receptor source: a human donor in good health (CMV status not recorded). Some clones in this sample may be carry-over from other donors' samples.

The chain combines TRBV29-1 with TRBJ2-3; 14 positions match TRBD2. Germline trimming cut 7 bases from V and 0 bases from J; bases unmatched to any gene: 9. Germline assignment: CDR1 SQVTM and CDR2 ANQGSEA. CDR3 length: 17 amino acids. This chain's CDR3 is CSADGLAGGRSTDTQYF. CDR3 nucleotides: TGCAGCGCCGATGGACTAGCGGGGGGCCGAAGCACAGATACGCAGTATTTT.

This clonotype came up many times. The chain couples TRBV6-5 to TRBJ2-5, with a tentative D call TRBD2 (6 bases). The length of the CDR3 is 12 residues. V shed 0 bases and J shed 9 bases, with 8 bases lying between them. CDR1 MNHEY and CDR2 SVGAGI come from the germline V gene. Here the CDR3 reads CASSYSGEAQYF. CDR3 nucleotide sequence: TGTGCCAGCAGTTACTCCGGGGAGGCCCAGTACTTC.

This clonotype was seen a single time. CDR3 in amino acids: CASSESVQATRNTQYF. CDR3 coding DNA: TGCGCCAGCAGTGAGTCTGTCCAGGCGACCCGAAATACGCAGTATTTT. The rearrangement uses TRBV10-2 and TRBJ2-3; D is unclear. The CDR3 is 16 amino acids. The V end was cut by 0 bases, the J end by 7 bases, with 17 bases between. Per the germline V gene, CDR1 is WSHSY and CDR2 is SAAADI.

Concerning this clonotype: Sequence at one end of the junction differs from germline and may be a read error. The gene calls are TRBV12-3 or TRBV12-4 and TRBJ2-1, with D unclear. This CDR3 has 16 residues. The CDR3 DNA reads as TGTGCCAGCAGTCTCCCGGACGAGGATTACAACAATGAGCAGTTATTC. Protein sequence: CASSLPDEDYNNEQLF.

In its sample, this clonotype was seen a few times. The rearrangement links TRBV15 to TRBJ1-1; D perhaps matches TRBD1 (5 bases). Between the trimmed V and J ends, which lost 3 bases and 0 bases, there was a span of 8 bases. The germline V gene encodes CDR1 LNHNV and CDR2 YYDKDF (reference sequence). CDR3 length: 14 amino acids. The CDR3 is CATSRPGLNTEAFF. The CDR3 coding sequence is TGTGCCACCAGCAGGCCAGGGCTGAACACTGAAGCTTTCTTT. The complete variable domain, with remaining parts taken from reference TRBV15 and TRBJ1-1, reads DAMVIQNPRYQVTQFGKPVTLSCSQTLNHNVMYWYQQKSSQAPKLLFHYYDKDFNNEADTPDNFQSRRPNTSFCFLDIRSPGLGDTAMYLCATSRPGLNTEAFFGQGTRLTVV.

This rearrangement joins TRBV5-8 to TRBJ1-5; D is unclear. From germline, CDR1 is SGHTS and CDR2 YDEGEE. Between the trimmed V and J ends, which lost 1 base and 4 bases, there was a span of 12 bases. CDR3 length: 15 amino acids. The CDR3, as DNA: TGTGCCAGCAGCTTGTTTATTACCACTAATCAGCCCCAGCATTTT. Translated, it gives CASSLFITTNQPQHF.

This clonotype was observed at least ten times. This rearrangement joins TRBV7-6 to TRBJ2-7; 7 bases match TRBD1. In germline, CDR1 is SGHVS, CDR2 FNYEAQ. The length of the CDR3 is 14 residues. The V segment lost 5 bases and the J segment 7 bases; nucleotides outside the gene matches: 11. The CDR3 loop is CASSPADRVQEQYF. CDR3 nucleotide sequence: TGTGCCAGCAGCCCCGCCGACAGGGTTCAGGAGCAGTACTTC.

This clonotype was observed at least ten times. The J gene is TRBJ2-3, the V gene TRBV4-1; D is unresolved. This CDR3 region has 14 residues. V was trimmed by 0 bases and J by 0 bases, leaving 4 bases between them. Germline V gene data show CDR1 as MGHRA and CDR2 as YSYEKL. CDR3 nucleotides: TGCGCCAGCAGCCAAGAGGGAAGCACAGATACGCAGTATTTT. Protein sequence: CASSQEGSTDTQYF.

This chain connects TRBV7-9 to TRBJ1-4; D is perhaps TRBD1 (6 bases). CDR1 is SEHNR and CDR2 is FQNEAQ in the germline V gene (reference sequence). Trimming pared 2 bases from V and 7 bases from J, leaving 26 bases between. There are 19 residues in the CDR3. In nucleotides, the CDR3 is TGTGCCAGCAGCTTAAATCCGGGACAATTATTTATCCTAAGTGAAAAACTGTTTTTT. Translated, it gives CASSLNPGQLFILSEKLFF.

The sample holds a few counts of this clonotype. The genes are TRBV6-5 and TRBJ2-7, with 8 bases matching TRBD1. Trimming took 6 bases from V and 6 from J; bases not matched to a gene: 7. Germline CDR1 MNHEY, CDR2 SVGAGI. The CDR3 runs 13 residues. The CDR3 DNA reads TGTGCCAGCAGGATCGGACAGGGAATCGAGCAGTACTTC. Translation: CASRIGQGIEQYF.